This T cell receptor beta chain stems from a study of radiotherapy plus CTLA-4 blockade in lung cancer (dated by TCRdb to the late 2010s). As for the study more broadly: Objective responses occurred in approximately 19% of enrolled patients, and under 40% achieved disease control.

The full study reports these points: After treatment with radiotherapy and ipilimumab, TCR clones that came from tumors expanded in the peripheral blood. The strongest predictors of response were reported to be early dynamic shifts in blood T cell clones along with a rise in serum interferon-beta following radiation.

The study tested focal radiation therapy combined with CTLA-4 blockade (ipilimumab) in patients with chemo-refractory metastatic non-small-cell lung cancer. Sequences KGHSH (CDR1) and LQKENI (CDR2) are obtained from the germline V gene. Between the V and J ends, shortened by 3 bases and 0 bases respectively, the junction contains 2 bases. Inclusive of the bounding cysteine and phenylalanine, the CDR3 is 12 residues long. Only the CDR3 portion is preserved as DNA: 36 bases, with reading frame beginning at the first base. Library prep was done by the immunoSEQ multiplex PCR assay. TCRdb's version of the immuneACCESS table is confined to in-frame rearrangements and falls short of the full clone set. An unresolved V gene accounts for under half of the shortfall where checked; the remainder is of unknown origin. The sample contains roughly 100,000 clones, over 75% of them found a single time. The top ten clones comprise under 2.5% of the sample.

On this clone: Its cognate antigen has yet to be identified. No clone much larger than this one lies a single base away; base qualities are absent.

Sequenced here: peripheral blood, sampled from a patient treated with radiotherapy plus ipilimumab. This clonotype was sampled from a human donor with non-small cell lung cancer that progressed on radiotherapy plus ipilimumab. Some clones in this sample may be carry-over from other donors' samples. Here the chain combines TRBV18 and TRBJ2-5, with no D gene named confidently. The CDR3 amino acid sequence is: CASSPYQETQYF. The DNA sequence is as follows: TGTGCCAGCTCACCCTACCAAGAGACCCAGTACTTC.